This T cell receptor (beta chain) was obtained from a study of blood T cell repertoires in COVID-19. Across the whole study: Samples taken during acute and convalescent COVID-19 were collected in the United States, Italy and Spain.

The germline V gene has CDR1 LGHDT and CDR2 YNNKEL (reference sequence). V dropped 4 bases and J dropped 0 bases, with 9 bases sitting between them. The CDR3 loop spans 14 amino acids. In terms of age and location, participants ranged from about 18 to 95 years and lived in approximately 26 US areas. Two negative PCRs, clearance, or symptom resolution characterized the recovered Cohort 3 donors. The authors' processing: Reference gene primer amplification gave nucleated cell count estimates. Assay used: immunoSEQ multiplex PCR; TCRdb lists only in-frame clones, some missing. D and trimming come from the DNA, and the V and J calls and clone size come from that table. This table holds about 220,000 clones, about four fifths found once.

The V and J genes are TRBV3-1 (or the pseudogene TRBV3-2) and TRBJ1-2; possible D gene TRBD1, 5 bases. What was sequenced was PBMCs or T cells enriched from blood (not recorded which). This clonotype was obtained from a woman aged 60-75 years who had recovered from COVID-19. In DNA, the CDR3 is TGTGCCAGCAGCCGAGACAGTGCTAACTATGGCTACACCTTC. Its translation: CASSRDSANYGYTF.